The 28 T cell receptor beta chains below were found in one sample sequenced in a study of T cell responses to AZD1222 COVID-19 vaccine (dated by TCRdb to the early 2020s). This sample's time point label indicates: about 28 days (+/-7) after the second vaccine dose. The library was produced with the immunoSEQ multiplex PCR assay. TCRdb provides this immuneACCESS table in a form limited to in-frame rearrangements. Some clones are lacking; in checked studies, under half of them reflect an unresolved V gene, and why the rest are absent is not known. The table for this sample lists over 150,000 clones; 85% to 95% of them were counted only once. The ten biggest clones cover roughly 1.7% of the sample. The sample here was peripheral blood, taken 28 days after the second AZD1222 dose. These receptors originate from an adult who received the AZD1222 COVID-19 vaccine.

The chain links TRBV11-2 to TRBJ2-5, with unresolved D. This CDR3 has 17 amino acids. Germline loops: CDR1 SGHAT, CDR2 FQNNGV. Trimming cost V 2 bases and J 1 base, with 17 bases left between them. Here the CDR3 DNA reads TGTGCCAGCAGCTTACCCCCGAGCTTACTGTTCCAAGAGACCCAGTACTTC. The encoded protein is CASSLPPSLLFQETQYF. Supplemented by reference TRBV11-2 and TRBJ2-5, the full variable domain reads EAGVAQSPRYKIIEKRQSVAFWCNPISGHATLYWYQQILGQGPKLLIQFQNNGVVDDSQLPKDRFSAERLKGVDSTLKIQPAKLEDSAVYLCASSLPPSLLFQETQYFGPGTRLLVL.

The chain uses TRBV11-3 and TRBJ2-2; tentatively, D is TRBD1 (6 bases). The V gene's germline CDR1 is SGHNT and CDR2 YENEEA. There are 15 residues in the CDR3. V lost 5 bases to trimming and J lost 1 base, with 11 bases between them. The CDR3 spells CASSLQGLNTGELFF. For the CDR3, the DNA is TGTGCCAGCAGCCTACAGGGATTGAACACCGGGGAGCTGTTTTTT.

The V and J genes are TRBV19 and TRBJ2-7; no clear D. The CDR3 contains 13 residues. Germline values: CDR1 LNHDA, CDR2 SQIVND (reference sequence). V lost 5 bases and J lost 0, with 8 bases in between. The CDR3 sequence: CASSSGSSYEQYF. The CDR3 nucleotides read TGTGCCAGTAGTTCGGGCAGCTCCTACGAGCAGTACTTC.

This chain links TRBV29-1 with TRBJ2-7, with D perhaps given as TRBD1 or TRBD2 (5 bases each). Germline CDR1 and CDR2: SQVTM and ANQGSEA. The V end was cut by 5 bases, the J end by 2 bases, with 13 bases between. This CDR3 has 13 residues. The chain's CDR3 is CSVQGRAPYEQYF. The CDR3 coding sequence is TGCAGCGTTCAGGGACGAGCCCCCTACGAGCAGTACTTC.

The chain employs TRBV12-3 or TRBV12-4 and TRBJ1-1; D unresolved. The CDR3 is 13 residues long. Trimming shortened V by 3 bases and J by 1 base, and 6 bases separated the two germline ends. This CDR3 reads CASSFHPNTEAFF. The CDR3 coding sequence is TGTGCCAGCAGTTTTCACCCGAACACTGAAGCTTTCTTT.

Comment on this clone: This sample also contains other DNA sequences that code for the same CDR3. The chain couples TRBV18 to TRBJ2-6, with D unclear. V dropped 3 bases and J dropped 1 base, with 7 bases sitting between them. The CDR3 contains 15 residues. Germline V CDR1 and CDR2: KGHSH, LQKENI. The DNA of the CDR3 is TGTGCCAGCTCACCCTCCGGGTCTGGGGCCAACGTCCTGACTTTC. Translating gives CASSPSGSGANVLTF.

The chain is built from TRBV27 and TRBJ1-4; perhaps TRBD1 as D (6 bases). Germline CDR1 is MNHEY and CDR2 is SMNVEV (reference sequence). The CDR3 has 16 residues. The V gene lost 6 bases and the J gene lost 8 bases, with 22 bases spanning the gap. For the CDR3, the DNA is TGTGCCAGCAGCCCATCTTTGACAGGCCCTTACGAAAAACTGTTTTTT. Translated: CASSPSLTGPYEKLFF.

The rearrangement joins TRBV6-5 to TRBJ1-5; D not certain. The germline V and J ends were trimmed by 0 bases and 5 bases, with 8 bases remaining between them. From germline, CDR1 is MNHEY and CDR2 SVGAGI. The CDR3 is 14 amino acids. In DNA, the CDR3 is TGTGCCAGCAGTTACTCCCAGGACCATCAGCCCCAGCATTTT. Its protein product is CASSYSQDHQPQHF.

The chain links TRBV7-9 to TRBJ2-5, with D possibly matching TRBD1 (5 bases). V was cut by 5 bases and J by 4 bases, with 14 bases left in between. CDR1 and CDR2 from the germline V gene are SEHNR and FQNEAQ (reference sequence). The CDR3 has 14 residues. The CDR3 is CASSSRVLGETQYF. CDR3 nucleotide sequence: TGTGCCAGCAGCAGCAGGGTTCTGGGAGAGACCCAGTACTTC.

This sequence joins TRBV6-5 and TRBJ2-7, with 7 bases fitting TRBD2. The CDR3 spans 15 residues. Unmatched junction bases numbered 10, after V lost 6 bases and J lost 2 bases. CDR1 is MNHEY and CDR2 is SVGAGI in the germline V gene. The CDR3 sequence: CASREGLAGAYEQYF. In DNA, the CDR3 is TGTGCCAGCAGGGAGGGCTTAGCGGGTGCCTACGAGCAGTACTTC.

This chain uses TRBV2 with TRBJ1-6, with D perhaps TRBD1 (6 bases). The CDR3 is 15 residues long. The ends were cut back, 2 bases at V and 5 bases at J, with 10 bases in the middle. Germline V gene sequence: CDR1 SNHLY, CDR2 FYNNEI. In DNA form, the CDR3 reads TGTGCCAGCAGTGAAAGGGGGGTGGATAATTCACCCCTCCACTTT. Translating it yields CASSERGVDNSPLHF. Combining the CDR3 with reference TRBV2 and TRBJ1-6 gives the whole variable domain EPEVTQTPSHQVTQMGQEVILRCVPISNHLYFYWYRQILGQKVEFLVSFYNNEISEKSEIFDDQFSVERPDGSNFTLKIRSTKLEDSAMYFCASSERGVDNSPLHFGNGTRLTVT.

The gene calls are TRBV28 and TRBJ2-5; D not certain. Looked up from germline, CDR1 is MDHEN and CDR2 is SYDVKM. V was clipped by 5 bases and J by 1 base, with 5 bases between them. This CDR3 is built from 12 residues. The CDR3 reads CASSVIQETQYF. As DNA, the CDR3 is TGTGCCAGCAGTGTCATCCAAGAGACCCAGTACTTC.

V and J are TRBV6-5 and TRBJ1-2; possible D gene TRBD1, 6 bases. V shed 0 bases and J shed 7 bases, with 12 bases lying between them. The V gene's germline CDR1 is MNHEY and CDR2 SVGAGI. The CDR3 runs to 14 residues. The CDR3 DNA reads TGTGCCAGCAGTTACTCGAGGGGGGGTGCTGGCTACACCTTC. Amino acid sequence: CASSYSRGGAGYTF.

The chain has TRBV9 and TRBJ2-1, with 11 bases identical to TRBD2. The CDR3 spans 15 residues. J was trimmed by 8 bases and V by 2 bases; bases with no gene match: 6. Germline V gene sequence: CDR1 SGDLS, CDR2 YYNGEE. The CDR3 loop reads CASSVSGRAIDEQFF. CDR3 nucleotides: TGTGCCAGCAGCGTTAGCGGGAGGGCCATAGATGAGCAGTTCTTC.

The rearrangement uses TRBV7-9 and TRBJ1-2; no definite D call. Between the trimmed V and J ends, which lost 1 base and 2 bases, there was a span of 8 bases. Germline V gene data show CDR1 as SEHNR and CDR2 as FQNEAQ (reference sequence). The CDR3 runs 14 residues. The DNA of the CDR3 is TGTGCCAGCAGCTTAGTCGCAGTAAACTATGGCTACACCTTC. This gives the protein CASSLVAVNYGYTF.

The chain joins TRBV19 to TRBJ2-7, with 9 positions matching TRBD1. There are 13 residues in the CDR3. Losses at the gene ends were 6 bases for V and 5 bases for J; bases not matched to a gene: 5. Germline V gives CDR1 LNHDA, CDR2 SQIVND (reference sequence). For the CDR3, the DNA is TGTGCCAGTAGAGCGGGACAGGGTAACGAGCAGTACTTC. It yields the protein CASRAGQGNEQYF.

The chain employs TRBV7-9 and TRBJ1-4; D gene unclear. This CDR3 has 16 residues. The V gene's germline CDR1 is SEHNR and CDR2 FQNEAQ (reference sequence). V lost 2 bases and J lost 4, with 14 bases in between. DNA for the CDR3: TGTGCCAGCAGCTTATCCGCGGGTAGCAGTAATGAAAAACTGTTTTTT. Translated: CASSLSAGSSNEKLFF.

This clone was detected only once. This chain uses TRBV27 with TRBJ1-1; no definite D call. V lost 3 bases and J 1 base, leaving 6 bases between the germline ends. This CDR3 has 13 amino acids. Looked up from germline, CDR1 is MNHEY and CDR2 is SMNVEV (reference sequence). The CDR3: CASSFRGNTEAFF. DNA for the CDR3: TGTGCCAGCAGTTTTCGGGGGAACACTGAAGCTTTCTTT.

This clone came up once. The chain uses TRBV28 and TRBJ1-5, with a possible D match to TRBD1 (6 bases). Germline CDR1 reads MDHEN; CDR2 reads SYDVKM. V lost 7 bases and J lost 3, with 10 bases in between. The length of the CDR3 is 13 residues. CDR3 sequence (DNA): TGTGCCAGCAAGACAGGCTACAATCAGCCCCAGCATTTT. Translated, it gives CASKTGYNQPQHF.

The rearrangement uses TRBV9 and TRBJ1-6, with a tentative D call TRBD1 (5 bases). The CDR3 is made up of 16 amino acids. Germline V gene lookup returns CDR1 SGDLS and CDR2 YYNGEE. V lost 2 bases, J lost 7 bases, and 16 bases lay in between. The CDR3 is CASSVAPGGRNSPLHF. CDR3 in DNA: TGTGCCAGCAGCGTCGCCCCGGGGGGTAGGAATTCACCCCTCCACTTT.

The V call is TRBV28, the J call TRBJ1-2; a possible D gene is TRBD1 (5 bases). Trimming removed 3 bases from V and 0 bases from J, with 11 bases in between. The CDR3 is made up of 15 amino acids. Germline V gene lookup returns CDR1 MDHEN and CDR2 SYDVKM. In DNA form, the CDR3 reads TGTGCCAGCAGTTTCTCGACAGCCCCTAACTATGGCTACACCTTC. This translates into CASSFSTAPNYGYTF.

This chain uses TRBV27 with TRBJ1-6, with a possible D match to TRBD1 (5 bases). The CDR3 covers 14 residues. Trimming took off 6 bases at V and 6 bases at J, with 12 bases between the two ends. From germline, CDR1 is MNHEY and CDR2 SMNVEV (reference sequence). The CDR3 is CASRVDTSNSPLHF. The CDR3 nucleotides read TGTGCCAGCAGGGTGGACACGAGTAATTCACCCCTCCACTTT.

The chain uses TRBV19 and TRBJ2-1; D is possibly TRBD2 (6 bases). Trimming pared 4 bases from V and 5 bases from J, leaving 15 bases between. Germline V gene lookup returns CDR1 LNHDA and CDR2 SQIVND (reference sequence). The CDR3 is made up of 15 amino acids. CDR3 in amino acids: CASSTWRERNNEQFF. The CDR3 DNA is TGTGCCAGTAGTACCTGGCGGGAACGAAACAATGAGCAGTTCTTC.

This CDR3 is CASSGQANTEAFF. CDR3 coding DNA: TGTGCCAGTAGTGGACAGGCGAACACTGAAGCTTTCTTT. The chain is built from TRBV19 and TRBJ1-1; 7 bases agree with TRBD1. Losses at the gene ends were 5 bases for V and 1 base for J; bases not matched to a gene: 1. There are 13 residues in the CDR3. Germline CDR1 reads LNHDA; CDR2 reads SQIVND (reference sequence).

The rearrangement uses TRBV9 and TRBJ1-3, with D possibly matching TRBD1 (5 bases). Germline loops: CDR1 SGDLS, CDR2 YYNGEE. The CDR3 runs 15 residues. The V and J ends lost 0 bases and 3 bases respectively, with 10 bases between them. CDR3 in amino acids: CASSVDGGRGNTIYF. The DNA for the CDR3 is TGTGCCAGCAGCGTAGATGGGGGACGTGGAAACACCATATATTTT.

The chain couples TRBV28 to TRBJ1-1, with unresolved D. V was trimmed by 6 bases and J by 10 bases, leaving 9 bases between them. CDR1 MDHEN and CDR2 SYDVKM come from the germline V gene. CDR3 length equals 10 residues. As DNA, the CDR3 is TGTGCCAGCAGGGCCATGAGAGCTTTCTTT. Amino acids: CASRAMRAFF.

The chain combines TRBV5-6 with TRBJ2-5, with TRBD1 identical over 12 bases. CDR1 is SGHDT and CDR2 is YYEEEE in the germline V gene. After removal of 5 bases from V and 5 bases from J, the junction contained 4 bases not matched to a gene. The CDR3 runs to 14 residues. CDR3 residues: CASSGTGGDETQYF. CDR3 nucleotides: TGTGCCAGCAGTGGGACAGGGGGCGATGAGACCCAGTACTTC.

This chain connects TRBV2 to TRBJ2-7; 10 bases fit TRBD2. Germline V gene lookup returns CDR1 SNHLY and CDR2 FYNNEI. This CDR3 is 15 amino acids long. J lost 2 bases, V lost 4 bases, and 5 bases had no gene match. The DNA of the CDR3 is TGTGCCAGCAGTGTCGGACTAGCGGCCCCCTACGAGCAGTACTTC. This sequence encodes CASSVGLAAPYEQYF.